This T cell receptor (beta chain) was documented in a study of CXCR3-negative and CXCR3-positive naive CD8 T cells (dated by TCRdb to about 2019). Background for the entire study: In total, 130 million to 150 million TRB reads were obtained, which works out to roughly 1.5 +/- 0.3 million reads per library. The diversity and physicochemical repertoire analyses included 11 donors pooled from two independent experiments. TRBV-TRBJ cluster analysis included naive subsets from roughly 5 donors and memory cells from 3 donors.

Each CD8+ T cell subset was flow-sorted in triplicate, and approximately 280,000 cells per subset were placed directly into RLT lysis buffer. Naive CD8+ T cells were defined stringently as CD45RO-CCR7+CD27+CD95- to exclude memory contaminants. Using standard density gradient centrifugation, peripheral blood mononuclear cells were isolated from buffy coats. A FACSAria III was used to flow-sort naive CXCR3-negative and CXCR3-positive CD8+ T cells. An RNeasy Mini Kit was used to extract total RNA from the sorted cells. What the work shows at the level of the full study, not this receptor alone: Surface CD5, linked to self-reactivity in mice, was comparable between naive subsets; TCR interaction strength was therefore also inferred from TRB CDR3 physicochemical properties. Compared with CXCR3-negative naive cells, CXCR3-positive naive cells had TRB CDR3s with higher hydrophobicity (lower Kidera factor 4), lower energy, and higher strength and volume indices. Because CXCR3 expression was partially decreased after cryopreservation, freshly isolated PBMCs were used for most assays. Repertoire diversity was comparably high in both naive subsets but much lower in memory CD8+ T cells. Within the same donor, TRBV-TRBJ usage looked similar between naive CXCR3-negative and CXCR3-positive cells, but memory cells had distinct patterns.

To note about this clonotype: Its antigen specificity is not known.

The CDR3 measures 16 amino acids from cysteine to phenylalanine. The record lacks a DNA sequence. CDR1 and CDR2, looked up from the germline V gene, are KGHDR and SFDVKD. TCRdb records NextSeq 550 as the sequencer. The Human TCR Profiling Kit (MiLaboratory) was used to prepare UMI-labeled 5' RACE TRB cDNA libraries. cDNA synthesis used the entire amount of extracted RNA, and PCR amplification then used the entire amount of cDNA produced. The libraries were made side by side, with each library going through the same number of PCR cycles. On the authors' methods: With a requirement of at least two reads per UMI, MIGEC and MiXCR extracted about 50,000 +/- 10,000 unique UMI-labeled TRB cDNA molecules per library. An average of roughly 40,000 +/- 10,000 functional in-frame TRB CDR3 nucleotide clonotypes without stop codons was found per library. After downsampling to 5000 UMI-labeled TRB molecules per sample, diversity metrics such as normalized Shannon-Wiener and Chao1 were calculated in VDJtools. VDJtools computed clonotype-size-weighted physicochemical properties of the central five CDR3 residues: interaction energy, strength, volume and Kidera factor 4. Based on TCRdb reprocessing of the reads, there is one entry per CDR3 protein sequence, and DNA is missing. TCRdb, rather than the study authors, made the V and J calls. The sample table on file contains about 150,000 distinct CDR3 sequences. Together, the top ten hold 0.45% to 0.55% of the sample.

Sequenced sample: naive CXCR3+ CD8+ T cells from blood. In light of the paper, this sample's cell subset or site label describes: CD45RO-CCR7+CD27+CD95- naive CD8+ T cells expressing CXCR3 (TNR3+). The TCR was taken from a human donor in good health. Some clones in this sample may be carry-over from other donors' samples. Recombination linked TRBV24-1 to TRBJ2-3; TCRdb returns TRBD2, unconfirmable since there is no DNA. The CDR3 reads CATSDGTLDSSDTQYF.